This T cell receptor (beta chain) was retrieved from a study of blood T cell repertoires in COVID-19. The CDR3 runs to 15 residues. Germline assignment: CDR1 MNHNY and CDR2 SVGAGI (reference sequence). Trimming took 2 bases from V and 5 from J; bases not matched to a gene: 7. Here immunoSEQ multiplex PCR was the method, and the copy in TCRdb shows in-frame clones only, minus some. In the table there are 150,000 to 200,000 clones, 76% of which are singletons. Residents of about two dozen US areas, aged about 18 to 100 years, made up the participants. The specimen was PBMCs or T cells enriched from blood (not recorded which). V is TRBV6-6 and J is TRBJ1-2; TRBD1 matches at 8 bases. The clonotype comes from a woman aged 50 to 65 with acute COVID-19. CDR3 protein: CASSYGQGSKYGYTF. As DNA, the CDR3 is TGTGCCAGCAGTTACGGACAGGGAAGTAAATATGGCTACACCTTC.